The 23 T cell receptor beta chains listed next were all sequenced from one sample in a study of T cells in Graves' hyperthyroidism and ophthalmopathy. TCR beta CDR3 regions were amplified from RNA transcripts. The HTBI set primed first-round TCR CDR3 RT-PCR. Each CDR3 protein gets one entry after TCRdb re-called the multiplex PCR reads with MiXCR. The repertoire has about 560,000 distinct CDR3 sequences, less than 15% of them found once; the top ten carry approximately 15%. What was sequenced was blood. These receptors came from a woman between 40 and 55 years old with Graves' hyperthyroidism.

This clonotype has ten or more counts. CDR3 bases: TGTGCCAGCAGCCTCGGGGGAGGGGAGACCCAGTACTTC. Translated, it gives CASSLGGGETQYF. The V gene is TRBV11-2, the J gene TRBJ2-5; 7 bases map to TRBD2. V was clipped by 5 bases and J by 5 bases; unmatched bases: 5. The CDR3 length is 13 residues. Germline values: CDR1 SGHAT, CDR2 FQNNGV.

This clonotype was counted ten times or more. The CDR3 is CSASGRVLKLNNEQFF. Written as DNA, the CDR3 is TGCAGTGCTAGCGGCAGGGTCCTAAAATTAAACAATGAGCAGTTCTTC. The chain uses TRBV20-1 and TRBJ2-1, with a possible D match to TRBD1 (5 bases). CDR3 size: 16 residues. Germline V gives CDR1 DFQATT, CDR2 SNEGSKA (reference sequence). The ends were cut back, 3 bases at V and 5 bases at J, with 20 bases in the middle.

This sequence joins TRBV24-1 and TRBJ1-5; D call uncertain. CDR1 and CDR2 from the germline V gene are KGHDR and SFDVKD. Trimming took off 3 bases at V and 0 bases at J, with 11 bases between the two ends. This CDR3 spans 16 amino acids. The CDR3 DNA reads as TGTGCCACCAGTGATAACAGAGCCTATAGCAATCAGCCCCAGCATTTT. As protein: CATSDNRAYSNQPQHF.

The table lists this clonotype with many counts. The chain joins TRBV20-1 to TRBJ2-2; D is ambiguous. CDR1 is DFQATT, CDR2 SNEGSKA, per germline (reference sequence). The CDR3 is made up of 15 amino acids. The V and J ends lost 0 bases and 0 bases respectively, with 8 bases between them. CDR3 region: CSARDNTANTGELFF. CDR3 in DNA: TGCAGTGCTAGAGATAACACCGCGAACACCGGGGAGCTGTTTTTT.

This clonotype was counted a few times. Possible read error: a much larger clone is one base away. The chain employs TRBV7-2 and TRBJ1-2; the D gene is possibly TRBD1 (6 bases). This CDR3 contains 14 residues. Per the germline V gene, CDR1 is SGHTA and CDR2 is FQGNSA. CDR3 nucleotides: TGTGCCAGCGGCTTAGGGGGGCTATCCTATGGCTACACCTTC. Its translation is CASGLGGLSYGYTF.

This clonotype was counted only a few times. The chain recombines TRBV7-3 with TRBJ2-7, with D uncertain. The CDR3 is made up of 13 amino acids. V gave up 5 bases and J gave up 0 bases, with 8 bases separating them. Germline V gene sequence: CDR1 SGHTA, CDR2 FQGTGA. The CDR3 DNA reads TGTGCCAGCAGCCCCGACATCTCCTACGAGCAGTACTTC. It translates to CASSPDISYEQYF.

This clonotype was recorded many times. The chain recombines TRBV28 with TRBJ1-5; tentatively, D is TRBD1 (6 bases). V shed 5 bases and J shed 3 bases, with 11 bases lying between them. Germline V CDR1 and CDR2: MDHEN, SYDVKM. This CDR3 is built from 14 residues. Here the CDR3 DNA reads TGTGCCAGCAGTATTGGACAGTTCAATCAGCCCCAGCATTTT. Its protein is CASSIGQFNQPQHF. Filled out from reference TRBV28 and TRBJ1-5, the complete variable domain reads DVKVTQSSRYLVKRTGEKVFLECVQDMDHENMFWYRQDPGLGLRLIYFSYDVKMKEKGDIPEGYSVSREKKERFSLILESASTNQTSMYLCASSIGQFNQPQHFGDGTRLSIL.

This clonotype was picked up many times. The CDR3 sequence: CASKKNTEAFF. CDR3 coding DNA: TGTGCCAGCAAGAAGAACACTGAAGCTTTCTTT. The chain carries TRBV6-1 and TRBJ1-1; the D is unclear. This CDR3 has 11 amino acids. V shed 7 bases and J shed 1 base, with 4 bases lying between them. The germline gives CDR1 MNHNS, CDR2 SASEGT.

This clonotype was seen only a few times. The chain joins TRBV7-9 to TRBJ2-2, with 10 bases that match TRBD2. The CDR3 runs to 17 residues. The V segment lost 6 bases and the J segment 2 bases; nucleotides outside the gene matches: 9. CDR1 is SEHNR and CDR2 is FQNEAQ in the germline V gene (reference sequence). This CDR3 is CASSLEASGSNTGELFF. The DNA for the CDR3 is TGTGCCAGCAGTCTAGAGGCTAGCGGGAGCAACACCGGGGAGCTGTTTTTT.

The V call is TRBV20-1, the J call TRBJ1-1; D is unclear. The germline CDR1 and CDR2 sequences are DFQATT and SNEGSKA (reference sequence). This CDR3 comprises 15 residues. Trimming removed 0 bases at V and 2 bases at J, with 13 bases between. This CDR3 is CSARDEARFNTEAFF. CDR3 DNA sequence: TGCAGTGCTAGAGATGAAGCGAGATTTAACACTGAAGCTTTCTTT.

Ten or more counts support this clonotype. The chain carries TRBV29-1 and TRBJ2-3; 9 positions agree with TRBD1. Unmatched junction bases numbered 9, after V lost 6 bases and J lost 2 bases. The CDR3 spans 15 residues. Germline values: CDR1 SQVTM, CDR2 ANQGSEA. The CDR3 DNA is TGCAGCGTCCCACCGGGACAGGGACCCACAGATACGCAGTATTTT. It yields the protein CSVPPGQGPTDTQYF.

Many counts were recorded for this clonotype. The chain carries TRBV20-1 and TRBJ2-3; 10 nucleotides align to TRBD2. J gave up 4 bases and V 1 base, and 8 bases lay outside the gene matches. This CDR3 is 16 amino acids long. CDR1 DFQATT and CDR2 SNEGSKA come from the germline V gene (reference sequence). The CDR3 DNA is TGCAGTGCTAGAGGGACTAGCGGCCTTTCGTCAGATACGCAGTATTTT. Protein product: CSARGTSGLSSDTQYF.

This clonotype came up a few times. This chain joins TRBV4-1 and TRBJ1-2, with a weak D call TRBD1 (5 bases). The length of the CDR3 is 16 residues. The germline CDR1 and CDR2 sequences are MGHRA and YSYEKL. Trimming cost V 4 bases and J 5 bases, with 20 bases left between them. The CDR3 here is CASSPLTGDGLYGYTF. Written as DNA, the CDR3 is TGCGCCAGCAGCCCTCTAACGGGGGACGGATTGTATGGCTACACCTTC.

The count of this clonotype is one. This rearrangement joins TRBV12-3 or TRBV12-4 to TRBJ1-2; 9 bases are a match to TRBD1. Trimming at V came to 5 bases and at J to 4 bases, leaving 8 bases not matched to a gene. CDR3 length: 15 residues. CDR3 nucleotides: TGTGCCAGCAGTGGCGGGACAGGGTGGCTCTATGGCTACACCTTC. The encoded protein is CASSGGTGWLYGYTF.

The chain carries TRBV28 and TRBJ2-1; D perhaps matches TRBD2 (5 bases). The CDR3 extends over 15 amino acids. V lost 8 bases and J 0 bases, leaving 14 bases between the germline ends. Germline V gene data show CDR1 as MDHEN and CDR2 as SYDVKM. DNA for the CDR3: TGTGCCAGCTCCACGGGGATCAGCTCCTACAATGAGCAGTTCTTC. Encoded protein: CASSTGISSYNEQFF.

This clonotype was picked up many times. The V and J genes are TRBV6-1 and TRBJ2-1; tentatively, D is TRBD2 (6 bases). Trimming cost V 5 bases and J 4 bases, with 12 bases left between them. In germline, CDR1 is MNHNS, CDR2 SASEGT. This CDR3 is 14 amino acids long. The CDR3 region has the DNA TGTGCCAGCAGTCCTGCGACTAGTTACAATGAGCAGTTCTTC. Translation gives CASSPATSYNEQFF.

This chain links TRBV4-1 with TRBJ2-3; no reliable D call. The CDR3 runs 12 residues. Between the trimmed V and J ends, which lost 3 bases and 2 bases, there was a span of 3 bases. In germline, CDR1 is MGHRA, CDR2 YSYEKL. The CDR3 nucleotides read TGCGCCAGCAGCCACGACACAGATACGCAGTATTTT. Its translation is CASSHDTDTQYF.

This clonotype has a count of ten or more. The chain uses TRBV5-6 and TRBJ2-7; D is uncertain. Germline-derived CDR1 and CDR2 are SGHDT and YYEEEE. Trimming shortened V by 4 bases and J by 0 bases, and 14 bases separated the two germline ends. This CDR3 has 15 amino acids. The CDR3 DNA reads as TGTGCCAGCAGCCTTGAGCGCCGGAGCTCCTACGAGCAGTACTTC. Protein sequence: CASSLERRSSYEQYF.

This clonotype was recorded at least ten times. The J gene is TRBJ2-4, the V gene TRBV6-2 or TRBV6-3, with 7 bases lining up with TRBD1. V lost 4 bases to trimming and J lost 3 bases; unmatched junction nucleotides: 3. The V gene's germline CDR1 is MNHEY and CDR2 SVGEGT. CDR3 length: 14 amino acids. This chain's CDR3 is CASSSGQLKNIQYF. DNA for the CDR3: TGTGCCAGCAGTTCGGGACAGCTCAAAAACATTCAGTACTTC.

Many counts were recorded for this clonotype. The CDR3, as DNA: TGCAGCGTTGATAACCGCGACGGGTTGAGCGTACACGAGCAGTACTTC. Amino acid sequence: CSVDNRDGLSVHEQYF. The genes are TRBV29-1 and TRBJ2-7; D gene unclear. CDR1 is SQVTM, CDR2 ANQGSEA, per germline. The CDR3 is made up of 16 amino acids. Trimming shortened V by 3 bases and J by 5 bases, and 23 bases separated the two germline ends.

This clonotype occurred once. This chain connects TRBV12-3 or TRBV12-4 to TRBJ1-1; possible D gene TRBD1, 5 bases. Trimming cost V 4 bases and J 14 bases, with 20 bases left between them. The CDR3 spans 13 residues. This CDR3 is CASSYALGDGGFF. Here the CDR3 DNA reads TGTGCCAGCAGTTATGCGTTGGGGGATGGGGGGTTCTTT.

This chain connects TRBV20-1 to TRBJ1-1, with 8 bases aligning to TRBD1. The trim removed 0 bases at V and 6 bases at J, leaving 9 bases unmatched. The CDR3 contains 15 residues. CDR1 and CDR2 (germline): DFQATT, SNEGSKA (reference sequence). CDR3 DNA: TGCAGTGCTAGAGATCCCGGCAGGGGGCGCGCTGAAGCTTTCTTT. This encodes CSARDPGRGRAEAFF.

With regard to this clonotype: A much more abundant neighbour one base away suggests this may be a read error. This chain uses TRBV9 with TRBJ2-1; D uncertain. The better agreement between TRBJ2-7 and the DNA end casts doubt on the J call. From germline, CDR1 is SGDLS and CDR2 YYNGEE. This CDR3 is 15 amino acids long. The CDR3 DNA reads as TGTGCCAGCAGCGTAATGACCAACTCCTACAATGAGCAGTACTTC. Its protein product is CASSVMTNSYNEQYF.